Reported below is one TCR beta chain. Profiling relied on immunoSEQ multiplex PCR, and the TCRdb table lists in-frame clones only, not all of them. The sample has roughly 110,000 clones, 75% to 95% seen once; the top ten hold roughly 1.2%. This specimen belongs to a study of OX40 agonist ivuxolimab in advanced cancers. This CDR3 contains 11 residues. Trimming took 5 bases from V and 4 from J, leaving 6 bases between them. Germline V gene lookup returns CDR1 MNHEY and CDR2 SVGAGI. Samples were taken at baseline and on day 1 of cycles 4 and 7. The chain joins TRBV6-5 to TRBJ2-7, with D hard to call. The source was CD4+ or CD8+ T cells sorted from blood, collected in a trial of the OX40 agonist ivuxolimab. This clonotype was sampled from an adult with an advanced solid tumor such as melanoma, head and neck, liver or kidney cancer. CDR3 in amino acids: CASSIQYEQYF. Here the CDR3 DNA reads TGTGCCAGCAGTATACAGTACGAGCAGTACTTC.